Shown below are 32 T cell receptor beta chains from a single sample sequenced in a study of T cell changes during pregnancy in multiple sclerosis. The table came from immunoSEQ multiplex PCR; TCRdb's copy has only in-frame clones and leaves some out. In the table there are about 70,000 clones, about 91% of which are singletons. This specimen consisted of peripheral blood, obtained after pregnancy. The origin of the receptors is a female donor with multiple sclerosis, enrolled in a pregnancy study.

The chain is built from TRBV19 and TRBJ2-2; 9 nucleotides agree with TRBD1. The CDR3 totals 15 residues. J was trimmed by 7 bases and V by 7 bases; bases with no gene match: 10. Germline V lookup: CDR1 LNHDA, CDR2 SQIVND (reference sequence). The CDR3 spells CASTGTGRMSGELFF. The CDR3 bases are TGTGCCAGTACGGGGACAGGGAGGATGAGCGGGGAGCTGTTTTTT. The complete variable domain, with remaining parts taken from reference TRBV19 and TRBJ2-2, reads DGGITQSPKYLFRKEGQNVTLSCEQNLNHDAMYWYRQDPGQGLRLIYYSQIVNDFQKGDIAEGYSVSREKKESFPLTVTSAQKNPTAFYLCASTGTGRMSGELFFGEGSRLTVL.

This chain links TRBV10-3 with TRBJ2-7; D is possibly TRBD2 (6 bases). The CDR3 extends over 13 amino acids. Per germline, CDR1 ENHRY and CDR2 SYGVKD. V was clipped by 7 bases and J by 3 bases, with 13 bases between them. The CDR3 spells CAINGGKSYEQYF. The CDR3 DNA is TGTGCCATCAATGGGGGGAAAAGCTACGAGCAGTACTTC.

The rearrangement links TRBV7-3 to TRBJ2-1; D gene uncertain. Germline V gene data show CDR1 as SGHTA and CDR2 as FQGTGA. With 2 bases removed from V and 7 bases from J, the gap between germline ends came to 15 bases. The CDR3 spans 15 residues. The CDR3 loop reads CASSLLNSRMNEQFF. The CDR3 DNA sequence: TGTGCCAGCAGCTTACTTAACTCGAGGATGAATGAGCAGTTCTTC.

The chain has TRBV11-2 and TRBJ1-1; D ambiguous. The CDR3 totals 13 residues. V shed 4 bases and J shed 3 bases, with 9 bases lying between them. Germline CDR1 and CDR2: SGHAT and FQNNGV. CDR3 bases: TGTGCCAGCAGCTCTTATCGGGACACTGAAGCTTTCTTT. It codes for CASSSYRDTEAFF.

The chain joins TRBV5-4 to TRBJ1-1; 8 nucleotides line up with TRBD1. V trimming: 0 bases; J trimming: 6 bases; junction bases outside the gene matches: 1. CDR3 length: 13 amino acids. Germline assignment: CDR1 SGHNT and CDR2 YYREEE (reference sequence). The CDR3 sequence is CASSLARGPEAFF. The CDR3 region has the DNA TGTGCCAGCAGCTTGGCCAGGGGGCCTGAAGCTTTCTTT.

The V and J genes are TRBV2 and TRBJ1-2; the match to TRBD1 covers 7 bases. The V gene's germline CDR1 is SNHLY and CDR2 FYNNEI. The CDR3 is made up of 15 amino acids. Trimming removed 10 bases from V and 4 bases from J; junction bases left unmatched: 15. The DNA for the CDR3 is TGTGCCACCACGATAGGGGGCGGAGGGGGCTATGGCTACACCTTC. Its translation is CATTIGGGGGYGYTF.

In this sample, this clone turned up once. Other DNA sequences in the sample encode the same CDR3. The rearrangement links TRBV6-1 to TRBJ2-7, with 8 bases that match TRBD2. V trimming: 2 bases; J trimming: 0 bases; junction bases outside the gene matches: 3. The CDR3 contains 15 residues. Germline V CDR1 and CDR2: MNHNS, SASEGT. CDR3 sequence reads: CASSELAGSSYEQYF. In DNA form, the CDR3 reads TGTGCCAGCAGTGAATTAGCGGGGAGCTCCTACGAGCAGTACTTC.

The V call is TRBV18, the J call TRBJ2-5, with TRBD1 as a possible D gene (6 bases). This CDR3 has 16 residues. With 3 bases removed from V and 2 bases from J, the gap between germline ends came to 16 bases. Germline V lookup: CDR1 KGHSH, CDR2 LQKENI. In DNA, the CDR3 is TGTGCCAGCTCACCGAAGGGGGATAGGGTGCAAGAGACCCAGTACTTC. This encodes CASSPKGDRVQETQYF.

The chain combines TRBV4-1 with TRBJ2-2, with 8 bases that match TRBD2. This CDR3 has 16 amino acids. Germline assignment: CDR1 MGHRA and CDR2 YSYEKL. J gave up 1 base and V 4 bases, and 5 bases lay outside the gene matches. The CDR3 sequence: CASSPLTSVNTGELFF. The CDR3 nucleotides are TGCGCCAGCAGCCCTTTGACTAGCGTGAACACCGGGGAGCTGTTTTTT.

This clone was recorded a few times. V gene TRBV19 combines with J gene TRBJ2-3, with D perhaps TRBD2 (5 bases). The CDR3 has 13 residues. From germline, CDR1 is LNHDA and CDR2 SQIVND (reference sequence). The V end was cut by 6 bases, the J end by 2 bases, with 9 bases between. The CDR3 DNA follows: TGTGCCAGTAGGATGGAGGACACAGATACGCAGTATTTT. It codes for CASRMEDTDTQYF.

The chain uses TRBV4-3 and TRBJ1-1; unclear D gene. This CDR3 contains 15 residues. V was clipped by 0 bases and J by 1 base, with 9 bases between them. Looked up from germline, CDR1 is LGHNA and CDR2 is YSLEER. This CDR3 is CASSQDSTGNTEAFF. The CDR3 DNA follows: TGCGCCAGCAGCCAAGACTCGACGGGGAACACTGAAGCTTTCTTT.

This chain joins TRBV11-3 and TRBJ2-7; D is undetermined. With 1 base removed from V and 3 bases from J, the gap between germline ends came to 7 bases. CDR3 length: 13 residues. Germline V gene sequence: CDR1 SGHNT, CDR2 YENEEA. CDR3 DNA: TGTGCCAGCAGCTTAGTTCCCAGCTACGAGCAGTACTTC. Translated, it gives CASSLVPSYEQYF.

This clone was found once. This chain joins TRBV7-9 and TRBJ2-1; 8 nucleotides match TRBD2. The CDR3 has 16 residues. Losses at the gene ends were 4 bases for V and 3 bases for J; bases not matched to a gene: 8. Germline V gives CDR1 SEHNR, CDR2 FQNEAQ (reference sequence). The CDR3 DNA is TGTGCCAGCAGCTCACCCGGGACTAGAGACTACAATGAGCAGTTCTTC. Encoded protein: CASSSPGTRDYNEQFF.

The chain carries TRBV11-2 and TRBJ2-1; D is perhaps TRBD1 (5 bases). The V gene lost 4 bases and the J gene lost 12 bases, with 16 bases spanning the gap. Germline V gives CDR1 SGHAT, CDR2 FQNNGV. The CDR3 runs to 13 residues. This CDR3 reads CASSSYRSVVQFF. CDR3 coding DNA: TGTGCCAGCAGCTCATACAGGTCGGTGGTGCAGTTCTTC.

The genes are TRBV27 and TRBJ1-5; D is uncertain. Germline CDR1 is MNHEY and CDR2 is SMNVEV (reference sequence). There are 13 residues in the CDR3. Trimming removed 2 bases from V and 4 bases from J, with 6 bases in between. The DNA for the CDR3 is TGTGCCAGCAGTTTAAGTCAGAATCAGCCCCAGCATTTT. The encoded protein is CASSLSQNQPQHF.

The genes are TRBV4-1 and TRBJ2-7; a weak D match, TRBD1 (6 bases). Germline CDR1 reads MGHRA; CDR2 reads YSYEKL. V was pared by 0 bases and J by 6 bases, with 18 bases between. The CDR3 is 16 residues long. The CDR3 is CASSQDFGTGSGEQYF. The CDR3, as DNA: TGCGCCAGCAGCCAAGACTTTGGCACAGGGTCAGGCGAGCAGTACTTC.

The chain is built from TRBV7-6 and TRBJ2-7; D might be TRBD2 (5 bases). CDR3 length equals 14 residues. From germline, CDR1 is SGHVS and CDR2 FNYEAQ. V lost 4 bases and J 7 bases, leaving 17 bases between the germline ends. The CDR3 sequence is CASSSRLREIEQYF. CDR3 DNA sequence: TGTGCCAGCAGCTCCCGCTTGAGGGAGATTGAGCAGTACTTC.

The chain joins TRBV5-1 to TRBJ2-5, with 8 bases fitting TRBD1. This CDR3 spans 16 amino acids. V was clipped by 4 bases and J by 5 bases; unmatched bases: 13. Looked up from germline, CDR1 is SGHRS and CDR2 is YFSETQ. CDR3 in amino acids: CASSQAGGRRGETQYF. The CDR3 bases are TGCGCCAGCAGCCAAGCAGGGGGCCGGAGAGGGGAGACCCAGTACTTC. Full variable domain (missing parts from reference TRBV5-1 and TRBJ2-5): KAGVTQTPRYLIKTRGQQVTLSCSPISGHRSVSWYQQTPGQGLQFLFEYFSETQRNKGNFPGRFSGRQFSNSRSEMNVSTLELGDSALYLCASSQAGGRRGETQYFGPGTRLLVL.

The rearrangement links TRBV7-9 to TRBJ2-7, with D tentatively TRBD1 (6 bases). The length of the CDR3 is 14 residues. The V end lost 4 bases, the J end lost 4 bases, and 14 bases lay between the germline ends. Germline V gene data show CDR1 as SEHNR and CDR2 as FQNEAQ (reference sequence). The CDR3 nucleotides read TGTGCCAGCAGCTCCGACAGGCTAAGTTACGAGCAGTACTTC. Translation: CASSSDRLSYEQYF.

This clone was picked up one time. V is TRBV6-6 and J is TRBJ2-7; the match to TRBD2 covers 7 bases. CDR3 length: 11 amino acids. Losses at the gene ends were 8 bases for V and 3 bases for J; bases not matched to a gene: 1. Germline assignment: CDR1 MNHNY and CDR2 SVGAGI (reference sequence). The CDR3 sequence: CASGGGYEQYF. In DNA form, the CDR3 reads TGTGCCAGCGGCGGGGGCTACGAGCAGTACTTC.

This clone is judged medium-sized. The J gene is TRBJ1-1, the V gene TRBV6-4, with D possibly matching TRBD1 (6 bases). The CDR3 extends over 14 amino acids. Trimming took off 3 bases at V and 1 base at J, with 9 bases between the two ends. Per germline, CDR1 MRHNA and CDR2 SNTAGT. The CDR3 DNA is TGTGCCAGCAGTGAACAGGGCGAGAACACTGAAGCTTTCTTT. It specifies CASSEQGENTEAFF.

CDR3 region: CASSVRSRVAGANVLTF. DNA for the CDR3: TGTGCCAGCAGCGTGAGGTCCAGAGTCGCTGGGGCCAACGTCCTGACTTTC. V and J are TRBV14 and TRBJ2-6; D not certain. Trimming took off 5 bases at V and 2 bases at J, with 16 bases between the two ends. The CDR3 consists of 17 residues. Per the germline V gene, CDR1 is SGHDN and CDR2 is FVKESK.

This clone was observed once. The rearrangement joins TRBV19 to TRBJ2-1; tentative D call: TRBD1 (5 bases). Germline assignment: CDR1 LNHDA and CDR2 SQIVND (reference sequence). Deletions cut 4 bases from V and 4 bases from J, with 17 bases between. This CDR3 comprises 16 residues. The CDR3 DNA reads as TGTGCCAGTAGTACTTCAGGGATCGGGCCTTACAATGAGCAGTTCTTC. It is translated as CASSTSGIGPYNEQFF.

The V and J genes are TRBV6-5 and TRBJ1-5, with a weak D call TRBD1 (6 bases). V was pared by 5 bases and J by 3 bases, with 11 bases between. CDR1 and CDR2 from the germline V gene are MNHEY and SVGAGI. The CDR3 is made up of 14 amino acids. As DNA, the CDR3 is TGTGCCAGCAGTGCACGGGACAACAATCAGCCCCAGCATTTT. Its protein product is CASSARDNNQPQHF.

The chain combines TRBV5-4 with TRBJ2-1; D possibly corresponds to TRBD2 (5 bases). Germline-derived CDR1 and CDR2 are SGHNT and YYREEE (reference sequence). V lost 4 bases to trimming and J lost 10 bases, with 21 bases between them. The CDR3 is made up of 15 amino acids. The CDR3 coding sequence is TGTGCCAGCAGCCATAATCCCACTAGTTTAGGGGAGCAGTTCTTC. It codes for CASSHNPTSLGEQFF.

The chain employs TRBV7-9 and TRBJ2-7; weak D call: TRBD2 (5 bases). Germline values: CDR1 SEHNR, CDR2 FQNEAQ (reference sequence). Between the trimmed V and J ends, which lost 3 bases and 3 bases, there was a span of 12 bases. The CDR3 consists of 14 residues. CDR3 in amino acids: CASSLEEGYYEQYF. CDR3 coding DNA: TGTGCCAGCAGCTTGGAAGAGGGCTACTACGAGCAGTACTTC. Full variable domain (remainder filled in from reference TRBV7-9 and TRBJ2-7): DTGVSQNPRHKITKRGQNVTFRCDPISEHNRLYWYRQTLGQGPEFLTYFQNEAQLEKSRLLSDRFSAERPKGSFSTLEIQRTEQGDSAMYLCASSLEEGYYEQYFGPGTRLTVT.

This clone is a singleton in its sample. This rearrangement joins TRBV21-1 to TRBJ1-2; the table's D call, TRBD1, has no DNA check behind it. TRBV21-1 is recorded as a pseudogene. The CDR3 has 14 amino acids. DNA for the CDR3: TGTGCCAGCGCCCTGGACACAACTATGGCTGGCTACACCTTC. It encodes CASALDTTMAGYTF.

In its sample, this clone was seen once. The chain uses TRBV6-6 and TRBJ1-4; TRBD1 is a possible D gene (6 bases). This CDR3 is 13 amino acids long. The germline V and J ends were trimmed by 4 bases and 5 bases, with 8 bases remaining between them. The germline V gene encodes CDR1 MNHNY and CDR2 SVGAGI (reference sequence). As DNA, the CDR3 is TGTGCCAGCAGTTGGACAGCGAATGAAAAACTGTTTTTT. It encodes CASSWTANEKLFF.

This clone was detected a few times. The gene calls are TRBV6-5 and TRBJ2-7; D ambiguous. This CDR3 has 9 amino acids. Germline CDR1 reads MNHEY; CDR2 reads SVGAGI. Trimming left V 8 bases short and J 5 bases short, with 4 bases between. CDR3 bases: TGTGCCAGCTGGCACGAGCAGTACTTC. Encoded protein: CASWHEQYF.

The chain employs TRBV2 and TRBJ1-1; unclear D gene. In germline, CDR1 is SNHLY, CDR2 FYNNEI. CDR3 length: 13 residues. Trimming removed 4 bases at V and 3 bases at J, with 9 bases between. CDR3 bases: TGTGCCAGCAGTGGGGTGGCGGACACTGAAGCTTTCTTT. Translating it yields CASSGVADTEAFF.

In its sample, this clone was seen once. The rearrangement links TRBV10-3 to TRBJ2-7; 8 bases are a match to TRBD1. CDR3 length equals 14 residues. Germline V gene lookup returns CDR1 ENHRY and CDR2 SYGVKD. The ends lost 5 bases at V and 5 bases at J; junction bases unmatched: 8. Here the CDR3 DNA reads TGTGCCATCAGTACCGGGACAGGCCCCAACGAGCAGTACTTC. This sequence encodes CAISTGTGPNEQYF.

The chain carries TRBV5-1 and TRBJ2-3; 7 bases match TRBD2. The CDR3 extends over 15 amino acids. V shed 0 bases, J shed 2 bases, and the junction held 3 bases outside the gene matches. The germline gives CDR1 SGHRS, CDR2 YFSETQ. CDR3 sequence reads: CASSLAGGYTDTQYF. In DNA, the CDR3 is TGCGCCAGCAGCTTGGCCGGGGGGTACACAGATACGCAGTATTTT.